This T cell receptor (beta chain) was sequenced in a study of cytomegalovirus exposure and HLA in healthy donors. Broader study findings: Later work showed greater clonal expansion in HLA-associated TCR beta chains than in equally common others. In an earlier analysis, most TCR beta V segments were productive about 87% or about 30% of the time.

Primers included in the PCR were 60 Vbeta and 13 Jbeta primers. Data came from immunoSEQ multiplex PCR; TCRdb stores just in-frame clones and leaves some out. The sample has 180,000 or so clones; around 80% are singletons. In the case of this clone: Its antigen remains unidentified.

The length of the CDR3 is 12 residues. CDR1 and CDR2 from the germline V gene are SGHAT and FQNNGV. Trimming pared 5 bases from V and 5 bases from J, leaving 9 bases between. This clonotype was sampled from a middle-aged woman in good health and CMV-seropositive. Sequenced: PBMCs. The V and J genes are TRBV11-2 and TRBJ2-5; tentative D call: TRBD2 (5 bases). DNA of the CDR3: TGTGCCAGCAGCCCCCAGCGGGAGACCCAGTACTTC. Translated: CASSPQRETQYF. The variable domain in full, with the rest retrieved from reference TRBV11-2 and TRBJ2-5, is EAGVAQSPRYKIIEKRQSVAFWCNPISGHATLYWYQQILGQGPKLLIQFQNNGVVDDSQLPKDRFSAERLKGVDSTLKIQPAKLEDSAVYLCASSPQRETQYFGPGTRLLVL.